A single sample gave rise to the 29 T cell receptor beta chains below, sequenced in a study of T cell responses to AZD1222 COVID-19 vaccine. Assay used: immunoSEQ multiplex PCR; TCRdb lists only in-frame clones, some missing. The sample lists 56,000 or so clones; around 85% were seen once. Specimen: peripheral blood, collected on day 0 of AZD1222 vaccination. These receptors all come from an adult in good health.

This chain uses TRBV6-2 or TRBV6-3 with TRBJ2-5; TRBD2 matches at 8 bases. The V segment lost 0 bases and the J segment 5 bases; nucleotides outside the gene matches: 5. The CDR3 extends over 15 amino acids. Germline CDR1 is MNHEY and CDR2 is SVGEGT. As DNA, the CDR3 is TGTGCCAGCAGTTACTCACTAGCGGCGGGGGAGACCCAGTACTTC. Its protein is CASSYSLAAGETQYF.

This clone was counted only a few times. This rearrangement joins TRBV28 to TRBJ1-6; D remains ambiguous. The CDR3 runs 16 residues. V lost 7 bases and J lost 0, with 13 bases in between. Germline CDR1 reads MDHEN; CDR2 reads SYDVKM. CDR3 in DNA: TGTGCCAGCATAGAGGACGCTAGCTCCTATAATTCACCCCTCCACTTT. Residues: CASIEDASSYNSPLHF.

This clone was picked up a small number of times. The chain has TRBV7-2 and TRBJ2-7; D not certain. V lost 4 bases and J lost 3, with 13 bases in between. This CDR3 spans 14 amino acids. Germline CDR1 and CDR2: SGHTA and FQGNSA. Here the CDR3 reads CASSSAMSRYEQYF. CDR3 coding DNA: TGTGCCAGCAGCTCGGCGATGTCCCGCTACGAGCAGTACTTC.

The chain recombines TRBV7-2 with TRBJ1-2; weak D call: TRBD1 (5 bases). Trimming cost V 6 bases and J 8 bases, with 19 bases left between them. Germline V CDR1 and CDR2: SGHTA, FQGNSA. There are 14 residues in the CDR3. The CDR3 protein is CASRPKTAERGYTF. CDR3 nucleotides: TGTGCCAGCAGGCCTAAGACAGCCGAGAGGGGCTACACCTTC. The entire variable domain, with the rest obtained from reference TRBV7-2 and TRBJ1-2, is as follows: GAGVSQSPSNKVTEKGKDVELRCDPISGHTALYWYRQSLGQGLEFLIYFQGNSAPDKSGLPSDRFSAERTGGSVSTLTIQRTQQEDSAVYLCASRPKTAERGYTFGSGTRLTVV.

The chain uses TRBV6-4 and TRBJ1-2; D might be TRBD1 (6 bases). Germline assignment: CDR1 MRHNA and CDR2 SNTAGT. V was trimmed by 4 bases and J by 7 bases, leaving 13 bases between them. The CDR3 has 13 residues. The CDR3 DNA reads as TGTGCCAGCAGTGCAGAGACAGGAACTGGCTACACCTTC. Protein product: CASSAETGTGYTF.

V and J are TRBV12-3 or TRBV12-4 and TRBJ1-2; weak D call: TRBD1 (5 bases). CDR3 length: 12 residues. Trimming took 7 bases from V and 8 from J, leaving 14 bases between them. CDR3 DNA sequence: TGTGCCAGCATCGGGACCGGATTCGGCTACACCTTC. It translates to CASIGTGFGYTF.

The rearrangement links TRBV5-1 to TRBJ2-3, with TRBD2 matching over 8 bases. The CDR3 totals 16 residues. The V segment lost 0 bases and the J segment 2 bases; nucleotides outside the gene matches: 5. Germline V CDR1 and CDR2: SGHRS, YFSETQ. In DNA, the CDR3 is TGCGCCAGCAGCTTGGTCAGCGGGAGCCCCACAGATACGCAGTATTTT. The encoded protein is CASSLVSGSPTDTQYF.

The V and J genes are TRBV3-1 (or the pseudogene TRBV3-2) and TRBJ1-2; D unclear. The CDR3 runs 16 residues. Germline CDR1 LGHDT, CDR2 YNNKEL (reference sequence). The V end was cut by 3 bases, the J end by 5 bases, with 19 bases between. The CDR3 DNA follows: TGTGCCAGCAGCCACTCCCGTGGAGGCCAAGCGTATGGCTACACCTTC. Its protein product is CASSHSRGGQAYGYTF.

This clone was seen once. The chain links TRBV20-1 to TRBJ2-5; possibly TRBD1 or TRBD2 for D (5 bases each). Between the trimmed V and J ends, which lost 3 bases and 5 bases, there was a span of 10 bases. Germline V gene lookup returns CDR1 DFQATT and CDR2 SNEGSKA (reference sequence). The CDR3 runs to 12 residues. CDR3 protein: CSASSGRETQYF. In DNA form, the CDR3 reads TGCAGTGCTAGTTCGGGACGGGAGACCCAGTACTTC.

The chain combines TRBV5-5 with TRBJ1-5; D is perhaps TRBD1 (6 bases). V lost 3 bases, J lost 4 bases, and 14 bases lay in between. Germline assignment: CDR1 SGHKS and CDR2 YYEKEE (reference sequence). The CDR3 is 15 residues long. CDR3 nucleotides: TGTGCCAGCAGCTGGGGGGGCCACCAGAATCAGCCCCAGCATTTT. Translated, it gives CASSWGGHQNQPQHF.

V usage is TRBV7-9 and J usage is TRBJ2-7; 8 nucleotides agree with TRBD1. The junction had 14 bases not matched to a gene; V was cut back by 6 bases and J by 4 bases. This CDR3 comprises 16 residues. Per germline, CDR1 SEHNR and CDR2 FQNEAQ (reference sequence). The chain's CDR3 is CASRDRDDRGNYEQYF. The CDR3 DNA is TGTGCCAGCAGAGACAGGGATGACAGGGGAAATTACGAGCAGTACTTC.

V gene TRBV28 combines with J gene TRBJ1-4, with D unclear. The CDR3 sequence is 14 residues long. The V gene lost 5 bases and the J gene lost 8 bases, with 15 bases spanning the gap. CDR1 and CDR2 from the germline V gene are MDHEN and SYDVKM. The CDR3 is CASSVSLDGEKLFF. DNA of the CDR3: TGTGCCAGCAGTGTGTCTTTGGATGGGGAAAAACTGTTTTTT.

The table lists this clone with a count of one. V and J are TRBV19 and TRBJ1-2; 7 nucleotides line up with TRBD1. J lost 3 bases, V lost 6 bases, and 7 bases had no gene match. Germline CDR1 reads LNHDA; CDR2 reads SQIVND (reference sequence). The CDR3 consists of 14 residues. CDR3 coding DNA: TGTGCCAGTAGCCCAATGCAGGGGGACTATGGCTACACCTTC. Its translation: CASSPMQGDYGYTF. Complete variable domain (other parts from reference TRBV19 and TRBJ1-2): DGGITQSPKYLFRKEGQNVTLSCEQNLNHDAMYWYRQDPGQGLRLIYYSQIVNDFQKGDIAEGYSVSREKKESFPLTVTSAQKNPTAFYLCASSPMQGDYGYTFGSGTRLTVV.

The chain combines TRBV7-3 with TRBJ2-5; D perhaps matches TRBD2 (6 bases). The V and J ends lost 4 bases and 3 bases respectively, with 12 bases between them. Germline V gives CDR1 SGHTA, CDR2 FQGTGA. This CDR3 comprises 14 residues. Here the CDR3 reads CASSSQGGKETQYF. Written as DNA, the CDR3 is TGTGCCAGCAGCTCCCAAGGAGGGAAAGAGACCCAGTACTTC.

This clone has only one observation. The rearrangement joins TRBV5-1 to TRBJ1-6; TRBD1 matches 10 bases. Looked up from germline, CDR1 is SGHRS and CDR2 is YFSETQ. J gave up 8 bases and V 4 bases, and 9 bases lay outside the gene matches. CDR3 length equals 16 residues. The CDR3 spells CASSATPGTGDSPLHF. CDR3 in DNA: TGCGCCAGCAGCGCTACACCCGGGACAGGGGATTCACCCCTCCACTTT.

There are a few counts of this clone. The rearrangement joins TRBV4-2 to TRBJ2-5, with 8 nucleotides matching TRBD1. Germline CDR1 and CDR2: LGHNA and YNFKEQ. J was trimmed by 5 bases and V by 2 bases; bases with no gene match: 10. CDR3 length: 16 residues. The CDR3 loop reads CASSQLPGQVSETQYF. CDR3 coding DNA: TGTGCCAGCAGCCAACTACCGGGACAGGTTTCTGAGACCCAGTACTTC.

The V call is TRBV5-1, the J call TRBJ2-1; 7 bases are shared with TRBD1. This CDR3 comprises 14 residues. Germline CDR1 is SGHRS and CDR2 is YFSETQ. V was clipped by 0 bases and J by 7 bases; unmatched bases: 4. CDR3 in DNA: TGCGCCAGCAGCTTGGTGGGACAGATTAATGAGCAGTTCTTC. Its protein is CASSLVGQINEQFF.

As concerns this clone: Other DNA sequences in the same sample also yield this CDR3. The rearrangement uses TRBV9 and TRBJ1-2; 7 bases are shared with TRBD1. V was clipped by 0 bases and J by 4 bases; unmatched bases: 0. Germline CDR1 and CDR2: SGDLS and YYNGEE. The CDR3 is 13 residues long. The CDR3 protein is CASSVDRGYGYTF. The CDR3 coding sequence is TGTGCCAGCAGCGTAGACAGGGGCTATGGCTACACCTTC. The whole variable domain, filled in from reference TRBV9 and TRBJ1-2, reads DSGVTQTPKHLITATGQRVTLRCSPRSGDLSVYWYQQSLDQGLQFLIQYYNGEERAKGNILERFSAQQFPDLHSELNLSSLELGDSALYFCASSVDRGYGYTFGSGTRLTVV.

This clone has only one observation. The chain has TRBV9 and TRBJ2-2, with TRBD2 matching over 8 bases. Unmatched junction bases numbered 14, after V lost 0 bases and J lost 4 bases. The CDR3 runs to 19 residues. Germline V lookup: CDR1 SGDLS, CDR2 YYNGEE. CDR3: CASSVVGLERETSTGELFF. For the CDR3, the DNA is TGTGCCAGCAGCGTAGTGGGACTAGAAAGGGAGACGAGCACCGGGGAGCTGTTTTTT.

The rearrangement joins TRBV29-1 to TRBJ1-6; D unresolved. This CDR3 spans 12 amino acids. The V gene's germline CDR1 is SQVTM and CDR2 ANQGSEA. The V and J ends lost 4 bases and 7 bases respectively, with 8 bases between them. The CDR3 DNA follows: TGCAGCGTTGCCGAAGCGAATTCACCCCTCCACTTT. Its protein is CSVAEANSPLHF.

This clone showed up just once. The chain links TRBV28 to TRBJ2-7; maybe TRBD1 (6 bases). The CDR3 runs 12 residues. CDR1 is MDHEN, CDR2 SYDVKM, per germline. Trimming cost V 7 bases and J 3 bases, with 10 bases left between them. The CDR3 region is CASKGEFYEQYF. In nucleotides, the CDR3 is TGTGCCAGCAAGGGGGAATTCTACGAGCAGTACTTC. Supplemented by reference TRBV28 and TRBJ2-7, the full variable domain reads DVKVTQSSRYLVKRTGEKVFLECVQDMDHENMFWYRQDPGLGLRLIYFSYDVKMKEKGDIPEGYSVSREKKERFSLILESASTNQTSMYLCASKGEFYEQYFGPGTRLTVT.

This clone turned up a few times. The chain uses TRBV9 and TRBJ1-4; tentatively, D is TRBD1 (5 bases). V gave up 4 bases and J gave up 8 bases, with 21 bases separating them. Per germline, CDR1 SGDLS and CDR2 YYNGEE. This CDR3 has 16 residues. Written as DNA, the CDR3 is TGTGCCAGCAGCCCCGATACAGGAGAACTAGCCGAAAAACTGTTTTTT. Its translation: CASSPDTGELAEKLFF. The full variable domain, with the rest looked up from reference TRBV9 and TRBJ1-4, is DSGVTQTPKHLITATGQRVTLRCSPRSGDLSVYWYQQSLDQGLQFLIQYYNGEERAKGNILERFSAQQFPDLHSELNLSSLELGDSALYFCASSPDTGELAEKLFFGSGTQLSVL.

V gene TRBV25-1 combines with J gene TRBJ1-2, with D uncertain. The V end was cut by 4 bases, the J end by 1 base, with 7 bases between. The length of the CDR3 is 13 residues. Germline V gene data show CDR1 as MGHDK and CDR2 as SYGVNS. CDR3 residues: CASSGHLNYGYTF. The CDR3 bases are TGTGCCAGCAGTGGGCACCTTAACTATGGCTACACCTTC.

This clone has a single count. V and J are TRBV5-6 and TRBJ2-5; TRBD2 might be the D (6 bases). V lost 4 bases to trimming and J lost 2 bases, with 9 bases between them. Germline CDR1 and CDR2: SGHDT and YYEEEE. This CDR3 comprises 13 residues. CDR3 nucleotide sequence: TGTGCCAGCAGCCGCGGGACTCAAGAGACCCAGTACTTC. It translates to CASSRGTQETQYF.

The gene calls are TRBV5-6 and TRBJ2-1; D is ambiguous. Germline V gene data show CDR1 as SGHDT and CDR2 as YYEEEE. V dropped 4 bases and J dropped 0 bases, with 11 bases sitting between them. There are 15 residues in the CDR3. The CDR3 is CASSVRRTSYNEQFF. CDR3 bases: TGTGCCAGCAGCGTCCGCCGTACCTCCTACAATGAGCAGTTCTTC.

This chain connects TRBV18 to TRBJ2-5; 7 positions agree with TRBD2. The J segment lost 1 base and the V segment lost 5 bases, leaving 10 bases of the junction unmatched. CDR1 is KGHSH and CDR2 is LQKENI in the germline V gene. CDR3 length: 16 amino acids. The CDR3, as DNA: TGTGCCAGCTCAGCCCGTAGAGCGGGGATCCAAGAGACCCAGTACTTC. Encoded protein: CASSARRAGIQETQYF.

The V and J genes are TRBV6-6 and TRBJ2-5; D ambiguous. The CDR3 spans 12 residues. Germline V gene lookup returns CDR1 MNHNY and CDR2 SVGAGI (reference sequence). Trimming pared 0 bases from V and 5 bases from J, leaving 4 bases between. The CDR3 spells CASSYSAETQYF. The CDR3 DNA reads TGTGCCAGCAGTTACTCAGCGGAGACCCAGTACTTC.

The rearrangement uses TRBV11-3 and TRBJ2-1, with 9 bases lining up with TRBD2. The CDR3 is 15 amino acids. From germline, CDR1 is SGHNT and CDR2 YENEEA. The V segment lost 4 bases and the J segment 10 bases; nucleotides outside the gene matches: 11. The DNA for the CDR3 is TGTGCCAGCAGCTCGGCGGGGGGGAACCACAGGGAGCAGTTCTTC. Translated, it gives CASSSAGGNHREQFF.

The chain uses TRBV28 and TRBJ1-1; D is undetermined. Trimming took 7 bases from V and 8 from J, leaving 14 bases between them. CDR1 is MDHEN, CDR2 SYDVKM, per germline. CDR3 length equals 12 residues. CDR3 in amino acids: CASKVARREAFF. CDR3 DNA: TGTGCCAGCAAAGTTGCCAGGAGGGAAGCTTTCTTT.